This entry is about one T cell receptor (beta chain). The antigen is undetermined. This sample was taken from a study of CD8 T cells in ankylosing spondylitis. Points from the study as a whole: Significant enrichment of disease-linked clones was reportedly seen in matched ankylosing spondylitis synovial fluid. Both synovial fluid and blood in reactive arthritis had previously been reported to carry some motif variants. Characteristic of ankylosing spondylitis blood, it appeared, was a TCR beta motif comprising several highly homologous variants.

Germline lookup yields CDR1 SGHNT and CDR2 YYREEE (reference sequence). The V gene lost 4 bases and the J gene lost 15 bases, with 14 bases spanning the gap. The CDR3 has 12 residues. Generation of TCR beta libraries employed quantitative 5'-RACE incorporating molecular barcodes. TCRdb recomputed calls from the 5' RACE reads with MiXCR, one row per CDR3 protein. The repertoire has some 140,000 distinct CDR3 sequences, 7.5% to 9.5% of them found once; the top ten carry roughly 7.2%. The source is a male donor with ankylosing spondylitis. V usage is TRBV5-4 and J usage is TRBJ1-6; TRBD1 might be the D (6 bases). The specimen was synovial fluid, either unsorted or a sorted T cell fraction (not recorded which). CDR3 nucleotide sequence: TGTGCCAGCAGCGTGGACAGTTCCCTCCTCCACTTT. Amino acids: CASSVDSSLLHF. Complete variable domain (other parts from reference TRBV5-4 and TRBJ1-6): ETGVTQSPTHLIKTRGQQVTLRCSSQSGHNTVSWYQQALGQGPQFIFQYYREEENGRGNFPPRFSGLQFPNYSSELNVNALELDDSALYLCASSVDSSLLHFGNGTRLTVT.